These 22 T cell receptor beta chains originate from one sample sequenced in a study of cytomegalovirus exposure and HLA in healthy donors. PCR was performed using 60 Vbeta and 13 Jbeta primers. Sequencing was performed with immunoSEQ multiplex PCR; in TCRdb, only in-frame clones are kept and a portion is missing. This table lists under 45,000 clones. What was sequenced was PBMCs. These receptors were obtained from a male donor in good health and CMV-seronegative.

V is TRBV15 and J is TRBJ1-3; TRBD1 matches at 8 bases. Germline V gene data show CDR1 as LNHNV and CDR2 as YYDKDF (reference sequence). This CDR3 has 17 residues. The junction had 12 bases not matched to a gene; V was cut back by 4 bases and J by 4 bases. CDR3 loop: CATSKLGTGQRGNTIYF. CDR3 DNA: TGTGCCACCAGCAAACTCGGGACAGGTCAAAGAGGAAACACCATATATTTT.

This clone is called medium-sized based on its frequency. The V and J genes are TRBV6-4 and TRBJ2-1; 12 bases are shared with TRBD2. Germline-derived CDR1 and CDR2 are MRHNA and SNTAGT. Germline trimming cut 3 bases from V and 7 bases from J; bases unmatched to any gene: 4. This CDR3 spans 15 amino acids. The CDR3 is CASSDGLAGGNEQFF. The DNA of the CDR3 is TGTGCCAGCAGTGATGGCCTAGCGGGGGGGAATGAGCAGTTCTTC.

This chain links TRBV6-6 with TRBJ2-2; 8 bases map to TRBD2. Germline-derived CDR1 and CDR2 are MNHNY and SVGAGI (reference sequence). V shed 2 bases and J 4 bases; nucleotides not matched to a gene: 6. The CDR3 is made up of 16 amino acids. DNA for the CDR3: TGTGCCAGCAGTTACACGGGGGGGTCGACCACCGGGGAGCTGTTTTTT. Protein sequence: CASSYTGGSTTGELFF.

V is TRBV5-8 and J is TRBJ2-3; tentatively, D is TRBD1 (6 bases). The germline V gene has CDR1 SGHTS and CDR2 YDEGEE. The CDR3 extends over 15 amino acids. The V and J ends lost 2 bases and 5 bases respectively, with 15 bases between them. DNA for the CDR3: TGTGCCAGCAGCTTATCCGGACAGCTGATAGATACGCAGTATTTT. This codes for CASSLSGQLIDTQYF.

DNA for the CDR3: TGTGCCAGCACACCCCCAGGACAGGGCAACACTGAAGCTTTCTTT. It translates to CASTPPGQGNTEAFF. The V call is TRBV6-6, the J call TRBJ1-1; 8 bases match TRBD1. This CDR3 has 15 amino acids. The germline gives CDR1 MNHNY, CDR2 SVGAGI (reference sequence). Losses at the gene ends were 7 bases for V and 2 bases for J; bases not matched to a gene: 9.

The chain is built from TRBV6-1 and TRBJ1-2, with 7 bases that match TRBD1. Trimming removed 6 bases from V and 4 bases from J; junction bases left unmatched: 5. Looked up from germline, CDR1 is MNHNS and CDR2 is SASEGT. The CDR3 has 13 amino acids. CDR3 protein: CASRKQGIYGYTF. CDR3 in DNA: TGTGCCAGCAGAAAACAGGGGATCTATGGCTACACCTTC.

V usage is TRBV9 and J usage is TRBJ1-6; D may be TRBD1 (6 bases). Germline-derived CDR1 and CDR2 are SGDLS and YYNGEE. The V and J ends lost 0 bases and 9 bases respectively, with 13 bases between them. This CDR3 is built from 15 residues. CDR3 in DNA: TGTGCCAGCAGCGTAGATGGGGGCGCGAGTTCACCCCTCCACTTT. This sequence encodes CASSVDGGASSPLHF.

This sequence joins TRBV7-9 and TRBJ1-5, with D maybe TRBD1 (5 bases). The CDR3 is 16 amino acids. Germline-derived CDR1 and CDR2 are SEHNR and FQNEAQ (reference sequence). Trimming removed 4 bases from V and 0 bases from J, with 13 bases in between. CDR3 sequence reads: CASSSTGGLSNQPQHF. The CDR3 DNA follows: TGTGCCAGCAGCTCGACGGGGGGACTTAGCAATCAGCCCCAGCATTTT.

This rearrangement joins TRBV20-1 to TRBJ1-1; D gene ambiguous. Germline CDR1 DFQATT, CDR2 SNEGSKA (reference sequence). V was trimmed by 5 bases and J by 7 bases, leaving 8 bases between them. The CDR3 has 10 residues. CDR3 amino acids: CSAFTFEAFF. The CDR3 DNA reads as TGCAGTGCTTTTACATTTGAAGCTTTCTTT.

The chain uses TRBV10-3 and TRBJ2-5; 7 nucleotides match TRBD1. J lost 2 bases, V lost 10 bases, and 16 bases had no gene match. The germline V gene encodes CDR1 ENHRY and CDR2 SYGVKD. The CDR3 covers 16 residues. The DNA of the CDR3 is TGTGCCACCGGGTCCCAGTCAGGGGGATTACAAGAGACCCAGTACTTC. It encodes CATGSQSGGLQETQYF.

The chain couples TRBV6-6 to TRBJ2-5; no reliable D call. The CDR3 has 15 residues. V was pared by 0 bases and J by 5 bases, with 13 bases between. Germline V CDR1 and CDR2: MNHNY, SVGAGI (reference sequence). The CDR3: CASSYSSRGVETQYF. CDR3 coding DNA: TGTGCCAGCAGTTACTCGTCAAGAGGAGTGGAGACCCAGTACTTC.

This chain joins TRBV14 and TRBJ2-4, with 9 bases matching TRBD1. Germline V gives CDR1 SGHDN, CDR2 FVKESK. The CDR3 covers 18 residues. V lost 4 bases, J lost 3 bases, and 13 bases stayed unmatched. CDR3 in amino acids: CASSLGGTGRAVKNIQYF. The CDR3 DNA is TGTGCCAGCAGCCTCGGAGGGACAGGGAGAGCAGTCAAAAACATTCAGTACTTC.

V and J are TRBV27 and TRBJ2-4; 10 positions agree with TRBD2. The trim removed 5 bases at V and 5 bases at J, leaving 15 bases unmatched. The CDR3 is 18 amino acids. The germline gives CDR1 MNHEY, CDR2 SMNVEV (reference sequence). In DNA, the CDR3 is TGTGCCAGCAGTCCCTCGACCCTAGCGGGAGCGTTCGAAAACATTCAGTACTTC. The encoded protein is CASSPSTLAGAFENIQYF.

The chain combines TRBV5-8 with TRBJ2-5, with 10 bases identical to TRBD1. The J call may be faulty, since TRBJ2-7 better matches the DNA end. Germline loops: CDR1 SGHTS, CDR2 YDEGEE. There are 14 residues in the CDR3. In DNA form, the CDR3 reads TGTGCCAGCAGCACTCCGGGACAGGGGTACGAGCAGTACTTC. Its protein product is CASSTPGQGYEQYF.

This chain joins TRBV21-1 and TRBJ1-5. TRBV21-1 is a pseudogene segment. The CDR3 has 12 amino acids. CDR3 coding DNA: TGTGCCAGCAGCAAAAACGGTCAGCCCCAGCATTTT. This gives the protein CASSKNGQPQHF.

Note on this clone: One end of the junction fails to match germline, which may point to a read error. This rearrangement joins TRBV2 to TRBJ2-2, with 8 bases that match TRBD2. The length of the CDR3 is 12 residues. From germline, CDR1 is SNHLY and CDR2 FYNNEI. In DNA, the CDR3 is TGTGCAAGCACCGGGGGGGCCGGGGAGCTGTTTTTT. Translated, it gives CASTGGAGELFF.

The chain joins TRBV10-3 to TRBJ2-5; 13 nucleotides agree with TRBD2. Per germline, CDR1 ENHRY and CDR2 SYGVKD. Trimming at V came to 2 bases and at J to 5 bases, leaving 2 bases not matched to a gene. The CDR3 spans 15 residues. This chain's CDR3 is CAISETGLAGETQYF. The CDR3 nucleotides read TGTGCCATCAGTGAGACGGGACTAGCGGGGGAGACCCAGTACTTC.

The chain employs TRBV27 and TRBJ1-5; 8 bases match TRBD1. The CDR3 is 16 residues long. Germline V gene sequence: CDR1 MNHEY, CDR2 SMNVEV (reference sequence). Unmatched junction bases numbered 12, after V lost 5 bases and J lost 6 bases. CDR3 coding DNA: TGTGCCAGCAGTCCAACCGGGACAGGCGTGGTTCAGCCCCAGCATTTT. Protein sequence: CASSPTGTGVVQPQHF.

The V and J genes are TRBV10-3 and TRBJ1-2, with unresolved D. V lost 3 bases, J lost 7 bases, and 18 bases lay in between. This CDR3 is built from 15 residues. In germline, CDR1 is ENHRY, CDR2 SYGVKD. The CDR3 region is CAISDIEAWVGGYTF. In DNA, the CDR3 is TGTGCCATCAGTGACATAGAGGCCTGGGTCGGTGGCTACACCTTC.

The chain recombines TRBV19 with TRBJ2-7; possible D gene TRBD2, 5 bases. Per germline, CDR1 LNHDA and CDR2 SQIVND (reference sequence). V was trimmed by 3 bases and J by 7 bases, leaving 13 bases between them. The CDR3 spans 13 residues. Here the CDR3 reads CASSMTGSGEQYF. The DNA for the CDR3 is TGTGCCAGTAGTATGACGGGGTCTGGGGAGCAGTACTTC.

DNA of the CDR3: TGTGCCAGCAGTACGGACAGGAGGACTGAAGCTTTCTTT. It codes for CASSTDRRTEAFF. The chain couples TRBV6-6 to TRBJ1-1, with TRBD1 identical over 7 bases. Germline V gene sequence: CDR1 MNHNY, CDR2 SVGAGI (reference sequence). The CDR3 has 13 residues. V was pared by 5 bases and J by 5 bases, with 5 bases of the junction left unmatched.

V is TRBV5-1 and J is TRBJ2-3; 9 positions agree with TRBD1. The J segment lost 6 bases and the V segment lost 4 bases, leaving 6 bases of the junction unmatched. The CDR3 totals 14 residues. Germline-derived CDR1 and CDR2 are SGHRS and YFSETQ. The CDR3 loop reads CASSRTGVDDTQYF. The CDR3 DNA sequence: TGCGCCAGCAGCCGGACAGGGGTGGACGATACGCAGTATTTT.